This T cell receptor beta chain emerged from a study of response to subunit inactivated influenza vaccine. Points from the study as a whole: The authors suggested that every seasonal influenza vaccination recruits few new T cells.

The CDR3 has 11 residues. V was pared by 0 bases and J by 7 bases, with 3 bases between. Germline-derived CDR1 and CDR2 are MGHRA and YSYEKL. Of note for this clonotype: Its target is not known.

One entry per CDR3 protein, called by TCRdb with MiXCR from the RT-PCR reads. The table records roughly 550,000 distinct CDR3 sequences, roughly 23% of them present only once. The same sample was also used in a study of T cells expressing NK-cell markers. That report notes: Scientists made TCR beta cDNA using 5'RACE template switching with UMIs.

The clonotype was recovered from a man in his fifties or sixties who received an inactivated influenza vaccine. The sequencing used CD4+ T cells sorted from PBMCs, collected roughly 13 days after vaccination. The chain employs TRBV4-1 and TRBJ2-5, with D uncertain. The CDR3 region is CASSQDTTQYF. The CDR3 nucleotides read TGCGCCAGCAGCCAAGATACGACCCAGTACTTC.